This T cell receptor beta chain was documented in a study of shared clonotypes between healthy human individuals (dated by TCRdb to 2019 to 2021). Describing the broader study: The cohort included three men and a couple of women between 18 and 49 years of age. For each donor, three plates each were used for CD4 naive and CD4 memory, two plates were used for CD8 naive, and one plate was used for CD8 memory. The study deeply sequenced blood TCR repertoires of five healthy adults to estimate repertoire size and the extent of clonotype sharing between individuals. Different laboratories and diverse techniques were used to prepare libraries and sequence TCR repertoires, to increase sequencing depth and limit assay-specific biases. Each donor's leukapheresis produced roughly between roughly 0.85 and 9.5 billion PBMCs.

Using the deep immunoSEQ assay, TCR CDR3 regions were amplified from genomic DNA by multiplex PCR. Extracted genomic DNA from each cell subset was distributed evenly across all wells of several immunoSEQ 96-well plates, and each plate was treated as a replicate. Each replicate PCR for sorted subsets received 150 to 250 ng genomic DNA, equal to 28,000 or so T cell genomes. Purified libraries were quantified with a Qubit 3.0 fluorometer, sized on a Bioanalyzer 2100, and re-quantified with the KAPA Library Quantification kit. A separate single-read 150-cycle Illumina NextSeq 550 flow cell was used to sequence each immunoSEQ 96-well plate. The paper's data handling went like this. The immunoSEQ output contained only junctional sequences without quality scores, so filtering could not match that applied to full-length reads. Sequences were annotated with PyIR, a Python wrapper for IgBLAST v1.9, and V/J genes and CDR3 were assigned using IMGT germline references. Reads were filtered out if the reads had weak V/J assignments (E-value above 1e-6), no CDR3, stop codons, out-of-frame junctions, or ambiguous translated residues. V3J clonotypes were defined as sequences sharing the same inferred V gene, J gene, and CDR3 amino acid sequence. Percentage overlap between repertoires was calculated by dividing the number of shared unique clonotypes by the size of the smaller repertoire. RTK rarefaction, the Chao1 estimator, and Recon v2.1 estimates of unobserved clonotypes were used to assess repertoire richness. For all TCRbeta clonotypes obtained by the gDNA method from a handful of donors, generation probabilities were computed with OLGA. Drawn from immuneACCESS, this table holds only the in-frame rearrangements with V and J called that TCRdb kept. Clones are partly lost; checked studies trace under half to an unresolved V gene and leave the rest unexplained. For V, J and clone size, that table is used; D and trimming come from the DNA. The sample table lists roughly 1.4 million clones, 97% to 99% of them with a count of one. Over 0.3% of the sample is held by the ten biggest clonotypes.

Notes on this clone: It lacks a known antigen. No much larger clone exists at a distance of one base, and base qualities are not known.

The donors were healthy, HIV-negative adults who had no recently reported acute infections or vaccinations. Only Caucasian adults living in Nashville, Tennessee, USA were represented among the donors. CD4+ T cells were enriched by magnetic negative selection; naive cells were then positively selected on CD45RA, and the negative fraction formed the memory subset. Blood was obtained by leukapheresis, after which PBMCs were separated by Ficoll-Histopaque density gradient centrifugation and cryopreserved in liquid nitrogen vapor phase. Analytical flow cytometry was used to check the purity and quantity of every magnetically sorted T cell population. Genomic DNA was isolated from every sorted fraction and measured by UV absorbance on a Nanodrop 2000c. Points the paper makes about the study in general: Naive subsets generally had larger estimated clonotype richness than memory subsets did. Across a few donors, approximately 5% of naive CD4, approximately 3.5% of naive CD8, 2.3% of memory CD4, and 0.3% to 0.45% of memory CD8 clonotypes were shared. The small number of donors limited the genetic and exposure-history diversity represented. Clonotypes shared by all four sorted-subset donors showed higher generation probabilities than non-shared clonotypes. Only blood was sampled, and tissue TCR repertoires likely differ from those in blood. Based on pairwise subsampling, the degree of clonotype sharing among donors was expected to be affected by sequencing depth. Rarefaction of sorted-subset datasets indicated incomplete sequencing despite the large sequencing depth.

The sample comprised naive CD4+ T cells sorted from blood. Taken with the paper, the label for cell subset or site translates to: CD45RA+ positively selected. The receptor was derived from a young man in good health.

This receptor carries the CDR3 CASSLWLPGQLETQYF. The DNA sequence is given as TGTGCCAGCAGTTTATGGCTGCCGGGACAGTTAGAGACCCAGTACTTC. The chain was built from TRBV28 and TRBJ2-5, and 7 junctional nucleotides match TRBD1. Inclusive of the bounding cysteine and phenylalanine, the CDR3 is 16 residues long. Only the CDR3 DNA is retained, 48 bases long and in frame from the first base. Trimming takes 0 bases off V and 4 bases off J; junction bases not matched to a gene: 8. CDR1 and CDR2, per the germline V gene, are MDHEN and SYDVKM.